This entry describes one T cell receptor (beta chain). Here immunoSEQ multiplex PCR was the method, and the copy in TCRdb shows in-frame clones only, minus some. This table holds a few hundred thousand clones, 70% to 90% found once. The source of the sample is a study of blood T cell repertoires in COVID-19. CDR3 size: 14 residues. Germline values: CDR1 LGHDT, CDR2 YNNKEL (reference sequence). V was pared by 6 bases and J by 8 bases, with 16 bases between. The specimen sequenced was peripheral blood. The TCR originated in a human donor with COVID-19, enrolled during active disease. The donor label of this sample is uncertain. J is TRBJ2-2 and V is TRBV3-1 (or the pseudogene TRBV3-2); D remains ambiguous. CDR3 sequence (DNA): TGTGCCAGCAGTCCCATCGTCCGCCGGGGGGAGCTGTTTTTT. Translated: CASSPIVRRGELFF.